This T cell receptor (beta chain) was documented in a study of OX40 agonist ivuxolimab in advanced cancers. Overall study results and limits: On average, CD8+ T cells had more expanded clones than CD4+. With doses of 0.1-3.0 mg/kg, partial responders showed among the lowest clonal expansion. At doses 0.1 to 3.0 mg/kg, CD4+ and CD8+ clones expanded.

The repertoire was sequenced with immunoSEQ multiplex PCR; TCRdb's copy has only in-frame clones and lacks some. The sample holds 85,000 to 100,000 clones; roughly nine tenths are singletons and the top ten take about 0.31%. Germline V gene sequence: CDR1 MGHRA, CDR2 YSYEKL. The CDR3 consists of 16 residues. V lost 2 bases to trimming and J lost 8 bases; unmatched junction nucleotides: 10. Worth noting for this clone: Its antigen is not identified.

Sample: CD4+ or CD8+ T cells sorted from blood, taken in a trial of the OX40 agonist ivuxolimab. This sequence originates from an adult with an advanced solid tumor such as melanoma, head and neck, liver or kidney cancer. The chain joins TRBV4-1 to TRBJ2-1; 9 bases are shared with TRBD2. This CDR3 is CASSQRLAAPLHEQFF. The CDR3 DNA is TGCGCCAGCAGCCAACGACTAGCGGCCCCTTTGCATGAGCAGTTCTTC.